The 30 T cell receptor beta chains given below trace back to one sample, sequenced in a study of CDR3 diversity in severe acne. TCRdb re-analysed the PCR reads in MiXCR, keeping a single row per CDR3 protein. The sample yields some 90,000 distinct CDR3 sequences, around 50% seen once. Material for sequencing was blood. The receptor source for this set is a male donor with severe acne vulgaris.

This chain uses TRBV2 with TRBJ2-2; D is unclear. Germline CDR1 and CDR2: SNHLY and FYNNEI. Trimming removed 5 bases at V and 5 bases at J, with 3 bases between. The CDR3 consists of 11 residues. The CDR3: CASSQTGELFF. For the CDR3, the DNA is TGTGCCAGCAGTCAAACCGGGGAGCTGTTTTTT. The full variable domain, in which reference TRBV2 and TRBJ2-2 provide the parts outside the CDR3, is EPEVTQTPSHQVTQMGQEVILRCVPISNHLYFYWYRQILGQKVEFLVSFYNNEISEKSEIFDDQFSVERPDGSNFTLKIRSTKLEDSAMYFCASSQTGELFFGEGSRLTVL.

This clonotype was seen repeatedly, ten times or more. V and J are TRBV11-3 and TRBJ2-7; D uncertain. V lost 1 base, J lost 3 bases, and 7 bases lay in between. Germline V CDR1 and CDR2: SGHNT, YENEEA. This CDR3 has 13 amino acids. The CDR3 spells CASSLGADYEQYF. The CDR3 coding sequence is TGTGCCAGCAGCTTAGGGGCGGACTACGAGCAGTACTTC.

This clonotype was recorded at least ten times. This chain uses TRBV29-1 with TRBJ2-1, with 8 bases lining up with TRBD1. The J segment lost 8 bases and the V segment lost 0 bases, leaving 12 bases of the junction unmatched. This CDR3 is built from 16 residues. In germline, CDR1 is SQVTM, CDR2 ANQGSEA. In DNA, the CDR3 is TGCAGCGTTGAAGATCTACAGGGGGTCTCGACCGATGAGCAGTTCTTC. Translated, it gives CSVEDLQGVSTDEQFF.

The CDR3: CASSEGQVSYGYTF. The CDR3 DNA sequence: TGTGCCAGCAGTGAAGGACAGGTCTCCTATGGCTACACCTTC. The V gene is TRBV2, the J gene TRBJ1-2, with D possibly being TRBD1 (6 bases). The CDR3 spans 14 residues. Germline CDR1 reads SNHLY; CDR2 reads FYNNEI. V lost 1 base to trimming and J lost 4 bases, with 10 bases between them. The complete variable domain, with remaining parts taken from reference TRBV2 and TRBJ1-2, reads EPEVTQTPSHQVTQMGQEVILRCVPISNHLYFYWYRQILGQKVEFLVSFYNNEISEKSEIFDDQFSVERPDGSNFTLKIRSTKLEDSAMYFCASSEGQVSYGYTFGSGTRLTVV.

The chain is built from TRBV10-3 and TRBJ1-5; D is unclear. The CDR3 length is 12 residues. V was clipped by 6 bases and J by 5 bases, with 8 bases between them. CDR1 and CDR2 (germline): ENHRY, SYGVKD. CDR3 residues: CAIRHGDQPQHF. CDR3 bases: TGTGCCATCAGGCATGGGGATCAGCCCCAGCATTTT.

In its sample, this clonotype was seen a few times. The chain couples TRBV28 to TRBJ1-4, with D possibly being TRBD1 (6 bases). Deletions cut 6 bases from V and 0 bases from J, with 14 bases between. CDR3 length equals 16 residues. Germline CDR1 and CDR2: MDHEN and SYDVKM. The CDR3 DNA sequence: TGTGCCAGCAGCCTGTATGGACAGTCAACTAATGAAAAACTGTTTTTT. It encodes CASSLYGQSTNEKLFF.

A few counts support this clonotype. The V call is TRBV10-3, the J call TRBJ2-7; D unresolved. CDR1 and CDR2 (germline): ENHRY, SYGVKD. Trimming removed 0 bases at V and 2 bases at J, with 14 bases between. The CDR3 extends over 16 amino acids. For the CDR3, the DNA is TGTGCCATCAGTGAGTCTGCAGAATTGAAGACCTACGAGCAGTACTTC. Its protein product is CAISESAELKTYEQYF.

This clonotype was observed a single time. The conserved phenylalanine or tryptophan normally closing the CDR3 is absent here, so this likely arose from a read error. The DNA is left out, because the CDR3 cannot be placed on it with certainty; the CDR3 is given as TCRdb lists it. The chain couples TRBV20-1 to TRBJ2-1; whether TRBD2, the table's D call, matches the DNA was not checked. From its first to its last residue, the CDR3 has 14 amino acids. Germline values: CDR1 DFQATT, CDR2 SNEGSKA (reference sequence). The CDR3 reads CSALTSDTYNEQTP.

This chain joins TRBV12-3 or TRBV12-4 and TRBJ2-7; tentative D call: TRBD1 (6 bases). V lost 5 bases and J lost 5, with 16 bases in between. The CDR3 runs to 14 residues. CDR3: CASSPLGDTDEQYF. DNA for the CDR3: TGTGCCAGCAGTCCCCTTGGGGACACCGACGAGCAGTACTTC.

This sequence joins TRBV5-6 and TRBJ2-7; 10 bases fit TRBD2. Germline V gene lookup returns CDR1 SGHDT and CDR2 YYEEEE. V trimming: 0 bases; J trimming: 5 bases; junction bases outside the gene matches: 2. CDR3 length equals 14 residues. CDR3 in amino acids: CASSLEGLAHEQYF. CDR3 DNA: TGTGCCAGCAGCTTGGAGGGACTAGCGCACGAGCAGTACTTC. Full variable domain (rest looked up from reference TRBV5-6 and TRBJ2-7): DAGVTQSPTHLIKTRGQQVTLRCSPKSGHDTVSWYQQALGQGPQFIFQYYEEEERQRGNFPDRFSGHQFPNYSSELNVNALLLGDSALYLCASSLEGLAHEQYFGPGTRLTVT.

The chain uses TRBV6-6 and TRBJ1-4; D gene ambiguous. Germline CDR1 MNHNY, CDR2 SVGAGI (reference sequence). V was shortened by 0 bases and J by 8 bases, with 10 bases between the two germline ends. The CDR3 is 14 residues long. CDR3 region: CASSYSEEREKLFF. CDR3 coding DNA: TGTGCCAGCAGTTACTCGGAGGAGAGGGAAAAACTGTTTTTT.

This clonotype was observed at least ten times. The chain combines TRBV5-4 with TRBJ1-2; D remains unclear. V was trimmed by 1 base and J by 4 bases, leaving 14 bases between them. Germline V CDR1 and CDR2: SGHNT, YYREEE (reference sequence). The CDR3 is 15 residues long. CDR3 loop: CASSLSDGGVYGYTF. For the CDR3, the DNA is TGTGCCAGCAGCTTGTCGGACGGCGGAGTCTATGGCTACACCTTC. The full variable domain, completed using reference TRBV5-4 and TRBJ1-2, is ETGVTQSPTHLIKTRGQQVTLRCSSQSGHNTVSWYQQALGQGPQFIFQYYREEENGRGNFPPRFSGLQFPNYSSELNVNALELDDSALYLCASSLSDGGVYGYTFGSGTRLTVV.

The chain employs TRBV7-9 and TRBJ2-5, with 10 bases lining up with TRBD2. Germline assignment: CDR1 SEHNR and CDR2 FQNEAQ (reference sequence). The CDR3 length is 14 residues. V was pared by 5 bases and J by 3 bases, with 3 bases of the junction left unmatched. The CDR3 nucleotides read TGTGCCAGCAGCCGGACTAGCGGAGAAGAGACCCAGTACTTC. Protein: CASSRTSGEETQYF.

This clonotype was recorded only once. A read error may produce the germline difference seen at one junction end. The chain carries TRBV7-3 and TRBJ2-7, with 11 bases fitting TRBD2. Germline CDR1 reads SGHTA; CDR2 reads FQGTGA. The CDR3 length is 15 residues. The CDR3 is CASRPGLAGNYEQYF. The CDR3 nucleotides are TGCGCCAGCAGACCAGGACTAGCGGGCAACTACGAGCAGTACTTC.

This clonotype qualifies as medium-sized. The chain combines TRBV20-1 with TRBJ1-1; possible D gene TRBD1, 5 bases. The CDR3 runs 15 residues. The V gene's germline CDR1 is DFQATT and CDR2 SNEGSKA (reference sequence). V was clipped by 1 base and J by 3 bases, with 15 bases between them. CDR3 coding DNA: TGCAGTGCTAGAGGAGCCCAGGGATTGGACACTGAAGCTTTCTTT. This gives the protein CSARGAQGLDTEAFF.

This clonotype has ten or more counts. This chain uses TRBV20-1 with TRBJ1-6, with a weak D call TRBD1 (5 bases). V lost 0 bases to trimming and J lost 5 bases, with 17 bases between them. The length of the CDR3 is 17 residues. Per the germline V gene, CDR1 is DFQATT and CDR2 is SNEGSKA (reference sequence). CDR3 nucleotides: TGCAGTGCTAGAGAGGTCCAGGGCACTTACAATAATTCACCCCTCCACTTT. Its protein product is CSAREVQGTYNNSPLHF.

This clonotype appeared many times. The chain's CDR3 is CASSPSGGAGANVLTF. In DNA, the CDR3 is TGTGCCAGCAGTCCGTCAGGGGGCGCTGGGGCCAACGTCCTGACTTTC. The chain has TRBV7-8 and TRBJ2-6; 8 positions agree with TRBD1. There are 16 residues in the CDR3. The V and J ends lost 6 bases and 2 bases, in that order; junction bases with no gene match: 6. CDR1 SGHVS and CDR2 FQNEAQ come from the germline V gene.

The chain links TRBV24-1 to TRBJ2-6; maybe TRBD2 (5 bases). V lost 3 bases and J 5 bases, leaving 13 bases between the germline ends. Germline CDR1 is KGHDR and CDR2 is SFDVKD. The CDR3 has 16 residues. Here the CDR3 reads CATSDGEGFWANVLTF. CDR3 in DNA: TGTGCCACCAGTGATGGTGAGGGCTTCTGGGCCAACGTCCTGACTTTC.

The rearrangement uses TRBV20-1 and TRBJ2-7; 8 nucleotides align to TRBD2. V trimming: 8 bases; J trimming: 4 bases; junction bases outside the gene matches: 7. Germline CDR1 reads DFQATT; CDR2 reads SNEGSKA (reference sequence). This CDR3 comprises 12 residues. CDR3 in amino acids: CSLGTSFYEQYF. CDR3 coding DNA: TGCAGTTTAGGGACTAGTTTTTACGAGCAGTACTTC.

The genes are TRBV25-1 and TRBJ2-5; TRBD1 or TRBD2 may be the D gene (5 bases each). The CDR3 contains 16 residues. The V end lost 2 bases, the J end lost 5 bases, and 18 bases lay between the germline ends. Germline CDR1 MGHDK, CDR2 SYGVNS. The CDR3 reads CASSEARQGPYETQYF. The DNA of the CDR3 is TGTGCCAGCAGTGAAGCGAGGCAGGGACCATACGAGACCCAGTACTTC.

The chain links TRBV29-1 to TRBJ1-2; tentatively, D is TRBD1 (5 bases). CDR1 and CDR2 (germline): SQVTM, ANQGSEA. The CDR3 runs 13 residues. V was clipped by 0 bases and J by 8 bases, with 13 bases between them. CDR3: CSVEEEGLEGYTF. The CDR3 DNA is TGCAGCGTTGAAGAAGAGGGACTTGAGGGCTACACCTTC.

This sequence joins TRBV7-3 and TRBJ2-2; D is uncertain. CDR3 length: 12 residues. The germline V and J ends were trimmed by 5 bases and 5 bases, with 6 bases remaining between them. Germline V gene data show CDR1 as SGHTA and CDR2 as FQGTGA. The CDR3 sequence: CASSVETGELFF. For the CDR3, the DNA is TGTGCCAGCAGCGTGGAGACCGGGGAGCTGTTTTTT.

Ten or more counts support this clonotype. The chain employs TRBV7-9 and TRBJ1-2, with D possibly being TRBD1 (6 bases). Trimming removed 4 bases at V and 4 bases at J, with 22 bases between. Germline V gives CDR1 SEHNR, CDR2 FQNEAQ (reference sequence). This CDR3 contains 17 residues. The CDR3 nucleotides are TGTGCCAGCAGCTCAGCCGGGCCAACAGGGAGTCCCTATGGCTACACCTTC. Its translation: CASSSAGPTGSPYGYTF.

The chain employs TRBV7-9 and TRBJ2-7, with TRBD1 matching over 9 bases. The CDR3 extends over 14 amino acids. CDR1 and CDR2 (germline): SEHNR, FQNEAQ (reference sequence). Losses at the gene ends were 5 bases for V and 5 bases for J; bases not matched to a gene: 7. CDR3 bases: TGTGCCAGCAGCCAGACAGGGGGATCGGACGAGCAGTACTTC. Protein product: CASSQTGGSDEQYF.

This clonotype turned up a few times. CDR3 coding DNA: TGTGCCAGCAGCGCCACTAGCGGGGGGGCCCATGAGCAGTTCTTC. It specifies CASSATSGGAHEQFF. V and J are TRBV6-4 and TRBJ2-1, with 13 bases matching TRBD2. Germline V CDR1 and CDR2: MRHNA, SNTAGT. After removal of 6 bases from V and 8 bases from J, the junction contained 7 bases not matched to a gene. The CDR3 is 15 amino acids.

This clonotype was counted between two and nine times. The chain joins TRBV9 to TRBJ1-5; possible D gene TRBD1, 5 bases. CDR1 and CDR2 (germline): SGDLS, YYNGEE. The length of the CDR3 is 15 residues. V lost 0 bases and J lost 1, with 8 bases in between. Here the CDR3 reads CASSVGWGSNQPQHF. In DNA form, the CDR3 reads TGTGCCAGCAGCGTAGGTTGGGGGAGCAATCAGCCCCAGCATTTT.

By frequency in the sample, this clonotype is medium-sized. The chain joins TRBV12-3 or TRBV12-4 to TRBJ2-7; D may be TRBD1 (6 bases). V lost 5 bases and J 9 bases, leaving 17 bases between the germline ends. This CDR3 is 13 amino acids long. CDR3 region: CASSTQSRQAQYF. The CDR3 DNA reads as TGTGCCAGCAGTACCCAATCCCGACAGGCGCAGTACTTC.

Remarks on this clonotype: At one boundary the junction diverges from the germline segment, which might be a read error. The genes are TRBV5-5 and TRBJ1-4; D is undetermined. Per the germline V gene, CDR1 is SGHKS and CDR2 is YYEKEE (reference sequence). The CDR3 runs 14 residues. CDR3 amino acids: CASSLLGGNEKLFF. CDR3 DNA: TGCGCCAGCAGCCTACTGGGTGGAAATGAAAAACTGTTTTTT. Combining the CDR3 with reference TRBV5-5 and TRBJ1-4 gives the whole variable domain DAGVTQSPTHLIKTRGQQVTLRCSPISGHKSVSWYQQVLGQGPQFIFQYYEKEERGRGNFPDRFSARQFPNYSSELNVNALLLGDSALYLCASSLLGGNEKLFFGSGTQLSVL.

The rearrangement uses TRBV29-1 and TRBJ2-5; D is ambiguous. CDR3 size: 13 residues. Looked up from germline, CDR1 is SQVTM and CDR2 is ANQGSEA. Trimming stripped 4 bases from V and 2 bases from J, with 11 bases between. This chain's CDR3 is CSVVMVNQETQYF. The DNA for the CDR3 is TGCAGCGTTGTGATGGTTAATCAAGAGACCCAGTACTTC.

The CDR3 sequence: CASMLLSGTGSSPLHF. The DNA for the CDR3 is TGCGCCAGCATGCTTCTTAGTGGGACAGGTAGTTCACCCCTCCACTTT. The chain couples TRBV10-2 to TRBJ1-6, with 8 positions matching TRBD1. The CDR3 has 16 residues. V was clipped by 7 bases and J by 9 bases; unmatched bases: 14. CDR1 is WSHSY, CDR2 SAAADI, per germline.